Listed below are T cell receptor beta chains from one sample, sequenced in a study of naive CD8 T cells in extremely preterm neonates. Produced via immunoSEQ multiplex PCR; TCRdb's table is partial and in-frame only. The table has thousands of clones, about 97% seen once. The sequenced sample was naive CD8+ T cells from cord blood. Every receptor here comes from a newborn in good health. The CDR3 runs from the conserved cysteine through the conserved F or W. D genes are given only for firm matches. Rows may omit the clone size; those that give it use once, few, many or a size class.

d_call j_call v_call clone_size cdr3_nt cdr3_aa
TRBD2 TRBJ2-7 TRBV30 . TGTGCCTGGAGTAGCGGGGGGGATTCCTACGAGCAGTACTTC CAWSSGGDSYEQYF
. TRBJ2-1 TRBV11-2 . TGTGCCAGCAGCTTCGCCGGGACATCCTACAATGAGCAGTTCTTC CASSFAGTSYNEQFF
. TRBJ2-1 TRBV29-1 . TGCAGCGGCAGAGCTAGCGAGCTTGAGCAGTTCTTC CSGRASELEQFF
. TRBJ2-7 TRBV5-1 . TGCGCCAGCAGCTTGGGGCGGGATCAGTACTTC CASSLGRDQYF
TRBD2 TRBJ2-7 TRBV9 . TGTGCCAGCAGCGTAACTAGCGGGAGCTACGAGCAGTACTTC CASSVTSGSYEQYF
TRBD2 TRBJ2-1 TRBV12-5 . TGTGCTAGTGGTTTGCTAGCGGGAGCGAGGGCCTACAATGAGCAGTTCTTC CASGLLAGARAYNEQFF
. TRBJ1-4 TRBV5-6 . TGTGCCAGCAGCTTAAAGGACACCAATGAAAAACTGTTTTTT CASSLKDTNEKLFF
TRBD1 TRBJ1-3 TRBV4-2 . TGTGCCAGCAGGGGACAGACCTACTCTGGAAACACCATATATTTT CASRGQTYSGNTIYF
TRBD1 TRBJ1-1 TRBV6-6 . TGTGCCAGCAGTACGGGACAGCTGAACACTGAAGCTTTCTTT CASSTGQLNTEAFF
. TRBJ2-7 TRBV7-9 . TGTGCCAGCAGCTTAGGAGTCCACGAGCAGTACTTC CASSLGVHEQYF
. TRBJ1-4 TRBV4-3 . TGCGCCAGCAGCCAAGATCGGAGCCCCGTCAATGAAAAACTGTTTTTT CASSQDRSPVNEKLFF
TRBD1 TRBJ2-5 TRBV29-1 few TGCAGCGTCCAGGGGGAACAAGAGACCCAGTACTTC CSVQGEQETQYF
. TRBJ2-7 TRBV27 . TGTGCCAGCAGTCTCAGACTACCCCAATCGTCATACGAGCAGTACTTC CASSLRLPQSSYEQYF
TRBD1 TRBJ1-3 TRBV30 . TGTGCCTGGAGTGGAAGGACAGGGAATCCCTCTGGAAACACCATATATTTT CAWSGRTGNPSGNTIYF
. TRBJ2-4 TRBV13 . TGTGCCAGCAGCTTTAGACCGCCCGAGGGCATTCAGTACTTC CASSFRPPEGIQYF
TRBD2 TRBJ2-3 TRBV9 . TGTGCCAGCAGCGTAGAGGGACTAGTCCTTAGCACAGATACGCAGTATTTT CASSVEGLVLSTDTQYF
TRBD2 TRBJ2-3 TRBV9 . TGTGCCAGCAGCGTAACCGGGGGGTGGACAGATACGCAGTATTTT CASSVTGGWTDTQYF
TRBD1 TRBJ1-1 TRBV7-9 . TGTGCCAGCAGCTTAGGGGGACAGGGTGAAACTGAAGCTTTCTTT CASSLGGQGETEAFF
TRBD1 TRBJ2-1 TRBV6-5 . TGTGCCAGCAGCCCCGGGACAGGGGGCAATGAGCAGTTCTTC CASSPGTGGNEQFF
TRBD2 TRBJ2-7 TRBV13 . TGTGCCAGCAGCGGGGGACTAGCGTACGAGCAGTACTTC CASSGGLAYEQYF
. TRBJ2-7 TRBV7-9 . TGTGCCAGCAGCTTAACTAGCTCCTACGAGCAGTACTTC CASSLTSSYEQYF
. TRBJ2-3 TRBV9 . TGTGCCAGCAGCGGGGGAGGGGGAGATACGCAGTATTTT CASSGGGGDTQYF
TRBD2 TRBJ2-7 TRBV13 . TGTGCCAGCAGCGCAGGGACTAGGGGCCCCTACGAGCAGTACTTC CASSAGTRGPYEQYF
. TRBJ2-3 TRBV9 . TGTGCCAGCAGCGAGTTGGGGCTCCCTAGCACAGATACGCAGTATTTT CASSELGLPSTDTQYF
. TRBJ2-1 TRBV6-5 . TGTGCCAGCAGTTACAGGGGATACAATGAGCAGTTCTTC CASSYRGYNEQFF
. TRBJ1-2 TRBV6-1 . TGTGCCAGCAGTGAATCGCCAGGGACATGGGGCTACACCTTC CASSESPGTWGYTF
TRBD1 TRBJ1-2 TRBV25-1 few TGTGCCAGCAGTGAATATGCAGGGGGTGGCTACACCTTC CASSEYAGGGYTF
TRBD1 TRBJ1-1 TRBV5-1 . TGCGCCAGCAGCTTGGTTACGACAGGGGCGGTCTTGAACACTGAAGCTTTCTTT CASSLVTTGAVLNTEAFF
TRBD2 TRBJ2-7 TRBV6-5 . TGTGCCAGCAGTTACTCGGGGGTGGGGACTAGATACGAGCAGTACTTC CASSYSGVGTRYEQYF
. TRBJ2-2 TRBV10-1 . TGCGCCAGCAGTGGAACCCCGGGACAGAACACCGGGGAGCTGTTTTTT CASSGTPGQNTGELFF
TRBD1 TRBJ1-3 TRBV11-2 . TGTGCCAGCAGGCAATCGGGACAGCCCTTCTCTGGAAACACCATATATTTT CASRQSGQPFSGNTIYF
TRBD1 TRBJ1-2 TRBV30 once TGTGCCTGGAGTCCCACGGGACAGGGAGCGAGTATAGGCTACACCTTC CAWSPTGQGASIGYTF
TRBD1 TRBJ2-7 TRBV2 . TGTGCCAGCAGTGAGTTGGGACAGAGTTCCTACGAGCAGTACTTC CASSELGQSSYEQYF
TRBD1 TRBJ2-1 TRBV27 . TGTGCCAGCAGTTCTCGGACAGGACCCTACAATGAGCAGTTCTTC CASSSRTGPYNEQFF
TRBD1 TRBJ2-3 TRBV4-2 . TGTGCCAGCAGCCCTCAGGACAGGGGGCCTGCAGATACGCAGTATTTT CASSPQDRGPADTQYF
TRBD1 TRBJ1-5 TRBV6-5 . TGTGCCAGCAGCCCTTCGGACAGGGAGGGTCAGCCCCAGCATTTT CASSPSDREGQPQHF
. TRBJ2-1 TRBV2 . TGTGCCAGCAGTGGGGCTGAGCTTGAGCAGTTCTTC CASSGAELEQFF
. TRBJ2-7 TRBV7-9 . TGTGCCAGCAGCCAGGACACTCCTATCGAGCAGTACTTC CASSQDTPIEQYF
. TRBJ2-7 TRBV25-1 . TGTGCCAGCAGGGGGGGGCAGGGGTTCTACGAGCAGTACTTC CASRGGQGFYEQYF
. TRBJ2-5 TRBV28 . TGTGCCAGCAGACAGGGTGGGACCCAGTACTTC CASRQGGTQYF
TRBD2 TRBJ2-7 TRBV27 . TGTGCCAGCAGTTTTCGGCCTAGCGGGAGAAACGAGCAGTACTTC CASSFRPSGRNEQYF